This TCR beta chain was documented in a study of T cell responses to AZD1222 COVID-19 vaccine. Study as a whole: Both about-4-week and about-12-week second-dose recipients were combined. Regarding the study as a whole: There were mostly white British donors and more females than males, and clonal diversity was possibly underestimated.

Repertoires were generated with immunoSEQ multiplex PCR, while TCRdb's copy carries only in-frame clones and drops some. The profile shows around 180,000 clones, 94% of them singletons. This CDR3 spans 13 amino acids. Germline CDR1 reads SGHNT; CDR2 reads YENEEA. V lost 1 base, J lost 2 bases, and 5 bases lay in between. As concerns this clone: No antigen is known for it.

The sequence came from an adult in good health. The chain employs TRBV11-3 and TRBJ1-1; D is unresolved. The starting material was peripheral blood, obtained on day 0 of AZD1222 vaccination. CDR3 DNA sequence: TGTGCCAGCAGCTTAGGGGCAAACACTGAAGCTTTCTTT. Residues: CASSLGANTEAFF.